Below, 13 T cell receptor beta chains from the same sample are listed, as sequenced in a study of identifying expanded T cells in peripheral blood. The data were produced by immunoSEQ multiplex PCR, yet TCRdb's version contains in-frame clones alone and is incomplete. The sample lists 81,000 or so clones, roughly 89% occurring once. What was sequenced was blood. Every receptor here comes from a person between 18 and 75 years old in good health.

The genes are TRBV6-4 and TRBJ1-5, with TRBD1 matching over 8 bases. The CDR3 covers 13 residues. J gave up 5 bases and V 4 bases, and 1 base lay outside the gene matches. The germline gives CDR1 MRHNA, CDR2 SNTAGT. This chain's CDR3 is CASSVDRDQPQHF. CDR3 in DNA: TGTGCCAGCAGTGTGGACAGGGATCAGCCCCAGCATTTT.

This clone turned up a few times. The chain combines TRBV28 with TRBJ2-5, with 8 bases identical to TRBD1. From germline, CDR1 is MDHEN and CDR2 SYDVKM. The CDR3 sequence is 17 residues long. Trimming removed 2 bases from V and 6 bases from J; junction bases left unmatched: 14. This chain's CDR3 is CASSLALLSDRGKTQYF. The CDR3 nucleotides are TGTGCCAGCAGTTTAGCACTCCTGTCCGACAGGGGAAAGACCCAGTACTTC.

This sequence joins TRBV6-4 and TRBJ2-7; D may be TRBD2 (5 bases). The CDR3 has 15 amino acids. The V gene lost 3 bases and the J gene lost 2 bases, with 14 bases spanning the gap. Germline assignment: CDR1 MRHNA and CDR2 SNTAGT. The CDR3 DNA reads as TGTGCCAGCAGTGAAAATGCGGGTGGACCCTACGAGCAGTACTTC. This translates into CASSENAGGPYEQYF.

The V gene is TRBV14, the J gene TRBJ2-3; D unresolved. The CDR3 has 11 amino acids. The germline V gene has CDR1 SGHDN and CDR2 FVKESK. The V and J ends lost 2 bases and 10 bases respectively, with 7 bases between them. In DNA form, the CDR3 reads TGTGCCAGCAGCCAATCCCTAGCGCAGTATTTT. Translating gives CASSQSLAQYF. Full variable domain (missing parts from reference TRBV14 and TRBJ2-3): EAGVTQFPSHSVIEKGQTVTLRCDPISGHDNLYWYRRVMGKEIKFLLHFVKESKQDESGMPNNRFLAERTGGTYSTLKVQPAELEDSGVYFCASSQSLAQYFGPGTRLTVL.

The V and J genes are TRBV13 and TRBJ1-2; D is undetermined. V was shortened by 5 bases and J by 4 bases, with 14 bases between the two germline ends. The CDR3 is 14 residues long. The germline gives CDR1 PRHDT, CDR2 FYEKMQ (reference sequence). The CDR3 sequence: CASSPSGNPYGYTF. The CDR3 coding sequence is TGTGCCAGCAGCCCATCGGGGAACCCCTATGGCTACACCTTC.

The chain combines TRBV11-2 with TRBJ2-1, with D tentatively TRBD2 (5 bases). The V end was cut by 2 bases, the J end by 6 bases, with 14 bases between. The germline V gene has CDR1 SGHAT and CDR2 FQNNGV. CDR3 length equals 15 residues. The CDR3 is CASSLMGAGINEQFF. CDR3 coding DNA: TGTGCCAGCAGCTTAATGGGAGCAGGAATCAATGAGCAGTTCTTC.

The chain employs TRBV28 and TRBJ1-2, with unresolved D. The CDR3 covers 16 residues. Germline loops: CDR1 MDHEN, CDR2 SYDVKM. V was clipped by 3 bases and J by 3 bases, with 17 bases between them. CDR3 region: CASSFGRATHYYGYTF. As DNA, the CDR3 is TGTGCCAGCAGTTTTGGTAGGGCTACCCATTACTATGGCTACACCTTC.

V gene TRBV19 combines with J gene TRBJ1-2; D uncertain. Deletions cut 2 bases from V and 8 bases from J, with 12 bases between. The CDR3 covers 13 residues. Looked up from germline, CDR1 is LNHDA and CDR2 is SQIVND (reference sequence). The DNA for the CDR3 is TGTGCCAGTAGTATATTGCGAATAGCGGGCTACACCTTC. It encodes CASSILRIAGYTF.

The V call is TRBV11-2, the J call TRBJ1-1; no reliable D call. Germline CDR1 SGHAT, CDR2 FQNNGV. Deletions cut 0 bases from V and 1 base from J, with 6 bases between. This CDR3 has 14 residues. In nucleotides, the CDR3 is TGTGCCAGCAGCTTAGAGCTGGGGAACACTGAAGCTTTCTTT. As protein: CASSLELGNTEAFF.

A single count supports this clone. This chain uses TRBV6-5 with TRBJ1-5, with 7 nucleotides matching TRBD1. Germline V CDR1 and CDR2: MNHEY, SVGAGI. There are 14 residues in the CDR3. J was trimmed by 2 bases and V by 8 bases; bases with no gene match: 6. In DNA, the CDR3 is TGTGCCAGCGAATTAGACAGGGGCAATCAGCCCCAGCATTTT. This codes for CASELDRGNQPQHF.

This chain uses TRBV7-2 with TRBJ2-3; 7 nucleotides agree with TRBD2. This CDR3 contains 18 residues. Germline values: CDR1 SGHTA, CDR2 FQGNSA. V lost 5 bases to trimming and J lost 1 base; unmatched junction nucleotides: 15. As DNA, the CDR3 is TGTGCCAGCAGCGCCCAATCTATGAGGGGAGGGGGCACAGATACGCAGTATTTT. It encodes CASSAQSMRGGGTDTQYF.

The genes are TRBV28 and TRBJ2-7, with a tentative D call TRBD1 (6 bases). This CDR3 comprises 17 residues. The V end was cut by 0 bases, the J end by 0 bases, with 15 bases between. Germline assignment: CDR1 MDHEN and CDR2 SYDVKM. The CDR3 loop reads CASSLWPSGQSSYEQYF. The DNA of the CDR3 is TGTGCCAGCAGTTTATGGCCGTCCGGACAGTCCTCCTACGAGCAGTACTTC.

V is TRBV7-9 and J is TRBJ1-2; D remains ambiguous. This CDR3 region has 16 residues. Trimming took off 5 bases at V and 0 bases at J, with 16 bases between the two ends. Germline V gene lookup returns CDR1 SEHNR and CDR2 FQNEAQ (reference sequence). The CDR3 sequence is CASSPSTGRPNYGYTF. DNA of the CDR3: TGTGCCAGCAGCCCTTCCACCGGGAGACCTAACTATGGCTACACCTTC.